This TCR beta chain was captured by sequencing in a study of OX40 agonist ivuxolimab in advanced cancers. Study details: Patients with hepatocellular carcinoma, melanoma, renal cell or head and neck cancer made up the dose-escalation patients. Of the participants, around 39% had some prior anti-PD-1, anti-PD-L1 or anti-CTLA-4 therapy, which was allowed. Study findings and constraints: Fewer expanded clones were found on average in CD4+ than in CD8+ T cells.

The ends were cut back, 5 bases at V and 6 bases at J, with 16 bases in the middle. The germline V gene has CDR1 SGHTA and CDR2 FQGTGA. CDR3 size: 14 residues. Data came from immunoSEQ multiplex PCR; TCRdb stores just in-frame clones and leaves some out. The sample comprises under 55,000 clones, 85% to 90% of which are singletons, and around 7% rests with the top ten. With regard to this clone: Its antigen is unknown.

Patients had blood sampled at baseline and again on cycle 4 day 1 and cycle 7 day 1. This clonotype was obtained from an adult with an advanced solid tumor such as melanoma, head and neck, liver or kidney cancer. Specimen: CD4+ or CD8+ T cells sorted from blood, collected in a trial of the OX40 agonist ivuxolimab. This chain links TRBV7-3 with TRBJ1-1, with TRBD1 as a possible D gene (6 bases). In DNA form, the CDR3 reads TGTGCCAGCAGCCTGGGCAGGGGCAAGCCTGAAGCTTTCTTT. This gives the protein CASSLGRGKPEAFF.